Listed below are T cell receptor beta chains from one sample, sequenced in a study of a mutant IDH1 vaccine in newly diagnosed glioma. The table came from immunoSEQ multiplex PCR; TCRdb's copy has only in-frame clones and leaves some out. The sample has 30,000 to 40,000 clones, about three quarters seen once. Sequenced here: peripheral blood mononuclear cells (PBMCs), sampled from a glioma patient treated with radiotherapy, temozolomide or both. These receptors all stem from a man aged 45-65 years with glioma. Some clones in this sample may be carry-over from other donors' samples. Each CDR3 is given with its conserved first and last residue. A D gene is named only where the DNA matches it firmly. Size values are once, few and many counts, or a class for expanded clones, and some rows have none.

abundance,d_gene,j_gene,len,v_gene,CDR3nt,CDR3aa
.,TRBD2,TRBJ2-5,13,TRBV6-5,TGTGCCAGCAGTTACTTCGGGGGGGAGACCCAGTACTTC,CASSYFGGETQYF
.,.,TRBJ1-5,12,TRBV15,TGTGCCACCAGCAGAGCTGGACAGCCCCAGCATTTT,CATSRAGQPQHF
.,TRBD1,TRBJ1-3,15,TRBV30,TGTGCCTGGACCCGGCCGGGACAGGGAGGAAACACCATATATTTT,CAWTRPGQGGNTIYF
once,.,TRBJ2-2,17,TRBV5-1,TGCGCCAGCAGCTTGGTTCCGGGGATGGCGAACACCGGGGAGCTGTTTTTT,CASSLVPGMANTGELFF
.,.,TRBJ2-3,12,TRBV14,TGTGCCAGCAGCCCCACCACAGATACGCAGTATTTT,CASSPTTDTQYF
few,.,TRBJ1-1,10,TRBV20-1,TGCAGTGCTATCGGGGGTGGGGCTTTCTTT,CSAIGGGAFF
.,.,TRBJ2-5,13,TRBV5-1,TGCGCCAGCAGCATTACAGGGTTAGAGACCCAGTACTTC,CASSITGLETQYF
.,.,TRBJ1-2,14,TRBV2,TGTGCCAGCAGCACCGGGGCGAAGGGCTATGGCTACACCTTC,CASSTGAKGYGYTF
.,TRBD2,TRBJ2-7,16,TRBV19,TGTGCCAGTAGTCGACTGATAGCGGGAGGCTCGGGGGAGCAGTACTTC,CASSRLIAGGSGEQYF
.,.,TRBJ2-7,14,TRBV27,TGTGCCAGCAGTCTGGCCCGGACCTCCTACGAGCAGTACTTC,CASSLARTSYEQYF
.,.,TRBJ2-5,14,TRBV5-1,TGCGCCAGCAGCCCAGGACAGGGAGGGGAGACCCAGTACTTC,CASSPGQGGETQYF
.,TRBD1,TRBJ1-2,13,TRBV29-1,TGCAGCGTTGAAGGGGGACAGAGGACTGGCTACACCTTC,CSVEGGQRTGYTF
once,TRBD1,TRBJ1-2,13,TRBV5-8,TGTGCCAGCAGCAGCGGACAGGCGGATGGCTACACCTTC,CASSSGQADGYTF